Listed below are T cell receptor beta chains from one sample, sequenced in a study of shared clonotypes between healthy human individuals. The method was immunoSEQ multiplex PCR; TCRdb's version includes in-frame clones alone and lacks a portion of them. The sample has around 2.5 million clones; 80% to 95% are singletons. Sequenced sample: naive CD4+ T cells from PBMCs. Every receptor here comes from a man younger than 35 in good health. Some clones in this sample may be carry-over from other donors' samples. Both conserved end residues are part of each CDR3. D genes are given only for firm matches. Size tells how often a clone was seen (once, few, many) or the class of an expanded clone, and some rows leave it out.

D	V	J	size	DNA	CDR3
-	TRBV29-1	TRBJ2-1	-	TGCAGCGTGGAGGACGTCTACAATGAGCAGTTCTTC	CSVEDVYNEQFF
-	TRBV7-3	TRBJ1-2	-	TGTGCCAGCAGCATCGGGAAAGGGAACTATGGCTACACCTTC	CASSIGKGNYGYTF
TRBD2	TRBV5-4	TRBJ2-1	-	TGTGCCAGCAGCTTAGCGGGAGGGTTCAATGAGCAGTTCTTC	CASSLAGGFNEQFF
TRBD1	TRBV6-4	TRBJ2-7	-	TGTGCCAGCAGACTGTTCAGGGCGGGACAGGGACTTCGGGCCTACGAGCAGTACTTC	CASRLFRAGQGLRAYEQYF
TRBD2	TRBV2	TRBJ2-5	-	TGTGCCAGCAGTGCCAGCGGGAGGGCCAGAGAGACCCAGTACTTC	CASSASGRARETQYF
TRBD1	TRBV5-1	TRBJ2-1	once	TGCGCCAGCAGCCAGAGTGGGACAGGGGGTGATGAGCAGTTCTTC	CASSQSGTGGDEQFF
-	TRBV18	TRBJ2-7	-	TGTGCCAGCTCACCAAGGGCCCGTTCCTACGAGCAGTACTTC	CASSPRARSYEQYF
TRBD1	TRBV29-1	TRBJ2-3	-	TGCAGCGCCCAAGGACAGGGAACTAGCACAGATACGCAGTATTTT	CSAQGQGTSTDTQYF
-	TRBV5-1	TRBJ1-3	-	TGCGCCAGCAGCTTGGCTGGGGTCGGAAACACCATATATTTT	CASSLAGVGNTIYF
TRBD2	TRBV5-1	TRBJ2-1	-	TGCGCCAGCAGCTTGGGTTCTAGCGGGAGTAGCAATGAGCAGTTCTTC	CASSLGSSGSSNEQFF
TRBD2	TRBV7-2	TRBJ2-7	-	TGTGCCAGCAGCACTAGCGGGAGTGTGAGCGAGCAGTACTTC	CASSTSGSVSEQYF
TRBD2	TRBV4-3	TRBJ2-1	once	TGCGCCAGCAGCCCTCGGACACTCGGGGGGGATGAGCAGTTCTTC	CASSPRTLGGDEQFF
TRBD1	TRBV10-3	TRBJ1-2	-	TGTGCCATCAGCAGGGACAGGGGCGCATATGGCTACACCTTC	CAISRDRGAYGYTF
-	TRBV4-1	TRBJ2-3	-	TGCGCCAGCAGCCTCAACAGGGCCACGGATACGCAGTATTTT	CASSLNRATDTQYF
-	TRBV29-1	TRBJ2-2	-	TGCAGCGTTACCGGGACTCTGAACACCGGGGAGCTGTTTTTT	CSVTGTLNTGELFF
-	TRBV5-6	TRBJ1-4	-	TGTGCCAGCACCCGCTGGGGCAGGCTAACAACTAATGAAAAACTGTTTTTT	CASTRWGRLTTNEKLFF
TRBD2	TRBV28	TRBJ2-7	-	TGTGCCAGCAGTTTTTGGGCTAGCGGGGGATACGAGCAGTACTTC	CASSFWASGGYEQYF
TRBD1	TRBV18	TRBJ2-7	-	TGTGCCAGCTCAGTCGGGACAGCGGATAATACCTATAAAGGTAGCTCCTACGAGCAGTACTTC	CASSVGTADNTYKGSSYEQYF
-	TRBV10-3	TRBJ1-1	-	TGTGCCATCAGTGCGTTACAGGGTGTAGCCCAGAGGGGTGAAGCTTTCTTT	CAISALQGVAQRGEAFF
TRBD1	TRBV18	TRBJ2-5	-	TGTGCCAGCTCACGGGGACAGAGACAAGAGACCCAGTACTTC	CASSRGQRQETQYF
-	TRBV2	TRBJ2-2	few	TGTGCCAGCAGTGGGGGGCGGATGGGCACCGGGGAGCTGTTTTTT	CASSGGRMGTGELFF
TRBD1	TRBV7-2	TRBJ1-2	-	TGTGCCAGCAGCCCGAAGACAGGGGGCGGCTACACCTTC	CASSPKTGGGYTF
-	TRBV5-1	TRBJ2-2	-	TGCGCCAGCAGCGAAAGCGTGGGGGCCGGGGAGCTGTTTTTT	CASSESVGAGELFF
TRBD1	TRBV5-1	TRBJ1-1	-	TGCGCCAGCACCGGGACAGGGTACACTGAAGCTTTCTTT	CASTGTGYTEAFF
-	TRBV5-1	TRBJ2-3	-	TGCGCCAGCAGCTCCCGGGGTGGGTTGGGCACAGATACGCAGTATTTT	CASSSRGGLGTDTQYF
TRBD2	TRBV5-1	TRBJ2-3	once	TGCGCCAGCAGCCCTACTAGCGGGAAAAAGGGAGATACGCAGTATTTT	CASSPTSGKKGDTQYF
-	TRBV27	TRBJ2-2	-	TGTGCCAGCAGTTTATGGGCCGGGGAGCTGTTTTTT	CASSLWAGELFF
-	TRBV15	TRBJ2-5	-	TGTGCCACCAGCAGACAGAAACAAGAGACCCAGTACTTC	CATSRQKQETQYF
-	TRBV6-5	TRBJ2-7	-	TGTGCCAGCAGGGCTTTGTACTCCTACGAGCAGTACTTC	CASRALYSYEQYF
-	TRBV6-5	TRBJ2-1	-	TGTGCCAGCAGTCCGCGTGCTACTCGGACTCGGGAGCAGTTCTTC	CASSPRATRTREQFF
-	TRBV5-4	TRBJ2-3	-	TGTGCCAGCAGCTTGGGTAGCGGCCGAACAGATACGCAGTATTTT	CASSLGSGRTDTQYF
TRBD1	TRBV4-1	TRBJ1-2	-	TGCGCCAGCAGCCCGCAGTCCCGACAGGGGGCGGCTGGCTACACCTTC	CASSPQSRQGAAGYTF
TRBD2	TRBV9	TRBJ2-5	-	TGTGCCAGCAGCCCACATCCGGGACTAGCGGGAGAAGAGACCCAGTACTTC	CASSPHPGLAGEETQYF
TRBD2	TRBV27	TRBJ2-7	-	TGTGCCAGCAGTCCCCGGGGGGCGGGAGGGAGCTCCTACGAGCAGTACTTC	CASSPRGAGGSSYEQYF
-	TRBV28	TRBJ2-7	once	TGTGCCAGCAGTTTATTGGGACCGACCTACGAGCAGTACTTC	CASSLLGPTYEQYF
-	TRBV7-3	TRBJ2-7	-	TGTGCCAGCAGCCTAAAAAGTTCGGGGACACGACGCGGGCAGTACTTC	CASSLKSSGTRRGQYF
-	TRBV6-1	TRBJ2-2	few	TGTGCCAGCAGTGGCCGAGGGAGTAGGGTTGTCTCCGGGGAGCTGTTTTTT	CASSGRGSRVVSGELFF
TRBD1	TRBV19	TRBJ1-5	once	TGTGCCAGTAGGAAGGCTGGGCAGGGACAGAATCAGCCCCAGCATTTT	CASRKAGQGQNQPQHF
TRBD2	TRBV9	TRBJ2-1	-	TGTGCCAGCAGCCCGGGACTAGCGGGAGGCAATGAGCAGTTCTTC	CASSPGLAGGNEQFF
-	TRBV2	TRBJ2-7	once	TGTGCCAGCAGTGATCAAGGAGAGGGTTACGAGCAGTACTTC	CASSDQGEGYEQYF
TRBD2	TRBV7-6	TRBJ2-7	once	TGTGCCAGCAGCCCAGGCGGGGGGGTCCGCGAGCAGTACTTC	CASSPGGGVREQYF
-	TRBV5-1	TRBJ1-1	-	TGCGCCAGTTCCGGGACGCGGACTGAAGCTTTCTTT	CASSGTRTEAFF
TRBD2	TRBV2	TRBJ2-7	-	TGTGCCAGCAGTTCCGGGACTAGCGGGGGTTACTACTTTCCCTACGAGCAGTACTTC	CASSSGTSGGYYFPYEQYF
TRBD1	TRBV18	TRBJ2-7	-	TGTGCCAGCTCACCCCCCGGGACAGGGAGACCCTACGAGCAGTACTTC	CASSPPGTGRPYEQYF
TRBD2	TRBV4-1	TRBJ2-7	-	TGCGCCAGCAGCCAGGGACTAGCGGGTACTCTTCTCGGAGTTCCGGTCGAGCAGTACTTC	CASSQGLAGTLLGVPVEQYF
-	TRBV28	TRBJ2-7	-	TGTGCCAGCCGAGGGGGGTCCTACGAGCAGTACTTC	CASRGGSYEQYF
TRBD2	TRBV28	TRBJ2-1	-	TGTGCCAGCAGTCCCTGGACTAGCGGGAGGAATGAGCAGTTCTTC	CASSPWTSGRNEQFF
-	TRBV4-1	TRBJ2-2	-	TGCGCCAGCAGGCCTCCTAGCTTGGGCGGGGAGCTGTTTTTT	CASRPPSLGGELFF
TRBD2	TRBV29-1	TRBJ2-3	-	TGCAGCGTTTGGACTAGCGGGAGCCCGAATACGCAGTATTTT	CSVWTSGSPNTQYF
-	TRBV10-3	TRBJ1-5	once	TGTGCCATCAGTGAGTCTGGGCTAAGCAATCAGCCCCAGCATTTT	CAISESGLSNQPQHF
-	TRBV28	TRBJ1-5	-	TGTGCCAGCAATGTTGCAGACCTTAGCAATCAGCCCCAGCATTTT	CASNVADLSNQPQHF
-	TRBV9	TRBJ2-7	-	TGTGCCAGCAGCCCCCGCCCTGTTAGCTCCTACGAGCAGTACTTC	CASSPRPVSSYEQYF
-	TRBV7-9	TRBJ1-4	-	TGTGCCATTCCGGGAGTACCTAATGAAAAACTGTTTTTT	CAIPGVPNEKLFF
-	TRBV9	TRBJ1-4	-	TGTGCCAGCAGCCACGGGGAAGGTAATGTTGTGTTTACCGAAAAACTGTTTTTT	CASSHGEGNVVFTEKLFF
-	TRBV7-2	TRBJ2-7	-	TGTGCCAGCAGTTCACCTAGCGAGATCCAGTACTTC	CASSSPSEIQYF
-	TRBV28	TRBJ2-3	-	TGTGCCAGCAGCCTACGAGATACGCAGTATTTT	CASSLRDTQYF
-	TRBV9	TRBJ1-5	-	TGTGCCAGCAGCGTAGATGTGGGACAGCCCCAGCATTTT	CASSVDVGQPQHF
TRBD1	TRBV5-1	TRBJ2-7	-	TGCGCCAGCAGCTTGGCTAGGGACAGGGCTTACGAGCAGTACTTC	CASSLARDRAYEQYF
-	TRBV9	TRBJ2-1	-	TGTGCCAGCAGCGTAGCTCTCTGGAGCGGAGGCCGCAATGAGCAGTTCTTC	CASSVALWSGGRNEQFF
TRBD2	TRBV12-5	TRBJ2-1	once	TGTGCTAGTGGTTTTTTCGGAATCCCCCCGGGGGGGGAGTACAATGAGCAGTTCTTC	CASGFFGIPPGGEYNEQFF